Listed here are 13 T cell receptor beta chains from one sample, sequenced in a study of blood T cells in healthy people across ages. Primed by a sample-barcoded 5' primer and a J-beta primer mix, a second PCR proceeded for about 7 to 11 cycles. In TCRdb, the 5' RACE reads were re-called with MiXCR into one record per CDR3 protein. The sample includes about 1.6 million distinct CDR3 sequences, roughly a third of them seen just once. The sample taken for sequencing was blood. These receptors were taken from a woman in her 30s in good health.

This chain joins TRBV20-1 and TRBJ2-7; D gene unclear. The V end was cut by 0 bases, the J end by 3 bases, with 18 bases between. This CDR3 is 16 amino acids long. Germline CDR1 DFQATT, CDR2 SNEGSKA (reference sequence). In DNA, the CDR3 is TGCAGTGCTAGAGATTTTACACGGGTTATCGGCTACGAGCAGTACTTC. Translation gives CSARDFTRVIGYEQYF.

This clonotype was counted ten times or more. The rearrangement joins TRBV20-1 to TRBJ2-1; no firm D call. V lost 8 bases to trimming and J lost 7 bases, with 18 bases between them. The germline gives CDR1 DFQATT, CDR2 SNEGSKA (reference sequence). The length of the CDR3 is 13 residues. CDR3 in amino acids: CSPSFLVRNEQFF. In nucleotides, the CDR3 is TGCAGTCCATCATTCCTGGTCAGGAATGAGCAGTTCTTC.

The chain employs TRBV19 and TRBJ1-1; TRBD1 matches at 9 bases. Germline V gives CDR1 LNHDA, CDR2 SQIVND (reference sequence). The CDR3 consists of 14 residues. J gave up 5 bases and V 5 bases, and 6 bases lay outside the gene matches. The DNA of the CDR3 is TGTGCCAGTAGTGGACCGACAGGGGGAACTGAAGCTTTCTTT. Protein: CASSGPTGGTEAFF.

The rearrangement uses TRBV7-2 and TRBJ2-1; D not certain. CDR1 is SGHTA and CDR2 is FQGNSA in the germline V gene. The CDR3 has 15 amino acids. Trimming stripped 1 base from V and 1 base from J, with 8 bases between. The CDR3 bases are TGTGCCAGCAGCTTAGGGTTTACGTCCTACAATGAGCAGTTCTTC. This gives the protein CASSLGFTSYNEQFF.

In this sample, this clonotype turned up a few times. The V and J genes are TRBV20-1 and TRBJ2-4; no reliable D call. V lost 2 bases and J 0 bases, leaving 11 bases between the germline ends. The CDR3 is 15 amino acids. Per germline, CDR1 DFQATT and CDR2 SNEGSKA (reference sequence). The CDR3 is CSARIYDLAKNIQYF. CDR3 DNA sequence: TGCAGTGCTAGAATTTATGACCTAGCCAAAAACATTCAGTACTTC.

This clonotype was recorded a few times. This sequence joins TRBV5-6 and TRBJ1-4, with D uncertain. CDR3 size: 14 residues. The germline gives CDR1 SGHDT, CDR2 YYEEEE. The V end was cut by 0 bases, the J end by 6 bases, with 9 bases between. The CDR3 DNA is TGTGCCAGCAGCTTGGGTCGGGAAGATGAAAAACTGTTTTTT. This encodes CASSLGREDEKLFF.

The chain carries TRBV3-1 and TRBJ2-7, with D perhaps assigned TRBD1 or TRBD2 (5 bases each). CDR3 length: 14 residues. The germline CDR1 and CDR2 sequences are LGHDT and YNNKEL (reference sequence). V shed 3 bases and J shed 0 bases, with 9 bases lying between them. CDR3 coding DNA: TGTGCCAGCAGCCAGGGGGTACGCTCCTACGAGCAGTACTTC. Protein: CASSQGVRSYEQYF.

The chain uses TRBV20-1 and TRBJ2-5; D perhaps matches TRBD2 (6 bases). CDR1 DFQATT and CDR2 SNEGSKA come from the germline V gene (reference sequence). This CDR3 region has 16 residues. V shed 0 bases and J shed 5 bases, with 19 bases lying between them. CDR3 bases: TGCAGTGCTAGAGATGGGGACGGGGGTCCCCGGGAGACCCAGTACTTC. This sequence encodes CSARDGDGGPRETQYF.

This clonotype was counted a single time. The junction differs from germline at one of its ends, possibly a read error. This chain connects TRBV20-1 to TRBJ2-1; D is possibly TRBD1 or TRBD2 (5 bases each). The germline CDR1 and CDR2 sequences are DFQATT and SNEGSKA (reference sequence). The CDR3 covers 15 residues. The CDR3 sequence is CSVRGTQSSYNEQFF. CDR3 coding DNA: TGCAGTGTTAGAGGGACGCAGAGCTCCTACAATGAGCAGTTCTTC.

V and J are TRBV20-1 and TRBJ2-7; the match to TRBD2 covers 7 bases. J was trimmed by 9 bases and V by 3 bases; bases with no gene match: 14. Germline-derived CDR1 and CDR2 are DFQATT and SNEGSKA (reference sequence). The CDR3 consists of 14 residues. The CDR3, as DNA: TGCAGTGCTAGGCGCGGGAGCGGAACCTATGGGCAGTACTTC. The encoded protein is CSARRGSGTYGQYF.

This clonotype was seen more than once but under ten times. The V gene is TRBV5-4, the J gene TRBJ2-5; 8 bases are a match to TRBD2. The length of the CDR3 is 13 residues. Per germline, CDR1 SGHNT and CDR2 YYREEE (reference sequence). Trimming took 4 bases from V and 11 from J; bases not matched to a gene: 10. CDR3 DNA: TGTGCCAGCAGCCCGGTAGCGGGAATTGAGCAGTACTTC. Protein: CASSPVAGIEQYF.

This clonotype occurred many times. V gene TRBV10-3 combines with J gene TRBJ2-3; D is unresolved. The CDR3 spans 13 residues. In germline, CDR1 is ENHRY, CDR2 SYGVKD. With 2 bases removed from V and 0 bases from J, the gap between germline ends came to 3 bases. The CDR3 sequence is CAISEISTDTQYF. The CDR3 nucleotides are TGTGCCATCAGTGAGATTAGCACAGATACGCAGTATTTT.

This clonotype was observed at least ten times. The genes are TRBV2 and TRBJ1-1, with D possibly matching TRBD1 (5 bases). The CDR3 extends over 14 amino acids. Trimming took off 7 bases at V and 1 base at J, with 13 bases between the two ends. Germline CDR1 reads SNHLY; CDR2 reads FYNNEI. The CDR3 sequence: CASTFSGGNTEAFF. The DNA of the CDR3 is TGTGCCAGCACCTTTTCCGGGGGGAACACTGAAGCTTTCTTT.